Presented here are 30 T cell receptor beta chains from one specimen sequenced in a study of identical twins. TCRdb ran MiXCR on the 5' RACE reads and lists one entry per CDR3 protein. The data contain 260,000 or so distinct CDR3 sequences, 6% to 8.5% of them seen just once; the ten biggest clones take up over 5%. The same data also contributed to another study, on yellow fever vaccine responses in identical twins.

Material for sequencing was CD8+ T cells sorted from blood. Receptors were obtained from a woman under 30 in good health.

This clonotype was detected many times. The V and J genes are TRBV4-1 and TRBJ2-3; 8 bases are shared with TRBD1. The germline gives CDR1 MGHRA, CDR2 YSYEKL. CDR3 length: 16 amino acids. J lost 2 bases, V lost 4 bases, and 8 bases had no gene match. The CDR3 nucleotides read TGCGCCAGCAGCCTGGGGACAGGCTTAGACACAGATACGCAGTATTTT. Amino acids: CASSLGTGLDTDTQYF.

This clonotype came up a few times. The V and J genes are TRBV20-1 and TRBJ2-5; 14 bases agree with TRBD2. The CDR3 runs to 17 residues. Germline CDR1 and CDR2: DFQATT and SNEGSKA (reference sequence). Trimming took 3 bases from V and 0 from J; bases not matched to a gene: 6. In DNA, the CDR3 is TGCAGTGCTAGGTTGGGACTAGCGGGAGAGGACCAAGAGACCCAGTACTTC. It encodes CSARLGLAGEDQETQYF.

The chain has TRBV15 and TRBJ1-5, with unresolved D. The ends were cut back, 5 bases at V and 1 base at J, with 6 bases in the middle. The CDR3 runs 13 residues. CDR1 is LNHNV and CDR2 is YYDKDF in the germline V gene (reference sequence). The CDR3 is CATSSRSNQPQHF. In nucleotides, the CDR3 is TGTGCCACCAGCTCCAGGAGCAATCAGCCCCAGCATTTT.

This clonotype turned up a few times. The chain couples TRBV20-1 to TRBJ2-3; D not certain. V gave up 3 bases and J gave up 6 bases, with 4 bases separating them. Germline V gene sequence: CDR1 DFQATT, CDR2 SNEGSKA (reference sequence). The CDR3 is 10 residues long. The CDR3 protein is CSARPDTQYF. In DNA, the CDR3 is TGCAGTGCTAGGCCCGATACGCAGTATTTT.

The chain combines TRBV27 with TRBJ2-7, with 10 bases aligning to TRBD2. There are 15 residues in the CDR3. Trimming took 5 bases from V and 2 from J; bases not matched to a gene: 6. Germline loops: CDR1 MNHEY, CDR2 SMNVEV (reference sequence). The CDR3 coding sequence is TGTGCCAGCAGTCTTCGGACTAGCGGAGCCTACGAGCAGTACTTC. Its protein product is CASSLRTSGAYEQYF.

This chain uses TRBV10-2 with TRBJ2-7; 9 nucleotides line up with TRBD2. Germline lookup yields CDR1 WSHSY and CDR2 SAAADI. CDR3 size: 15 residues. V lost 1 base and J lost 5; bases outside the gene matches: 6. CDR3 in DNA: TGCGCCAGCAGTGAGTATAGCGGGAGAACCCACGAGCAGTACTTC. Translated, it gives CASSEYSGRTHEQYF.

The chain is built from TRBV28 and TRBJ1-1; D gene uncertain. The V and J ends lost 5 bases and 2 bases respectively, with 12 bases between them. CDR1 MDHEN and CDR2 SYDVKM come from the germline V gene. The CDR3 spans 14 residues. DNA for the CDR3: TGTGCCAGCAGTCCCCAGAGGGTAAACACTGAAGCTTTCTTT. Protein: CASSPQRVNTEAFF.

The chain links TRBV7-9 to TRBJ1-2, with a tentative D call TRBD1 (6 bases). V was clipped by 5 bases and J by 4 bases, with 14 bases between them. Germline assignment: CDR1 SEHNR and CDR2 FQNEAQ (reference sequence). The CDR3 is 14 amino acids. CDR3 DNA: TGTGCCAGCAGCGCTGTTACAGGGACCTATGGCTACACCTTC. It encodes CASSAVTGTYGYTF. Variable domain in full (rest from reference TRBV7-9 and TRBJ1-2): DTGVSQNPRHKITKRGQNVTFRCDPISEHNRLYWYRQTLGQGPEFLTYFQNEAQLEKSRLLSDRFSAERPKGSFSTLEIQRTEQGDSAMYLCASSAVTGTYGYTFGSGTRLTVV.

As for this clonotype: A much larger clone sits a single nucleotide away, making a read error possible. The chain carries TRBV20-1 and TRBJ2-5, with TRBD2 matching over 9 bases. The CDR3 extends over 14 amino acids. V trimming: 8 bases; J trimming: 3 bases; junction bases outside the gene matches: 10. Germline CDR1 is DFQATT and CDR2 is SNEGSKA (reference sequence). CDR3 in amino acids: CSTRSSGTKETQYF. For the CDR3, the DNA is TGCAGTACACGGTCTAGCGGGACTAAAGAGACCCAGTACTTC.

Only a few counts were recorded for this clonotype. The chain links TRBV20-1 to TRBJ2-7; D might be TRBD2 (6 bases). Trimming left V 3 bases short and J 0 bases short, with 9 bases between. This CDR3 has 13 residues. From germline, CDR1 is DFQATT and CDR2 SNEGSKA (reference sequence). CDR3 DNA: TGCAGTGCTAGTATTAGCGGCTCCTACGAGCAGTACTTC. Encoded protein: CSASISGSYEQYF.

This clonotype showed up many times. This chain uses TRBV12-3 or TRBV12-4 with TRBJ2-1; D is unresolved. The ends were cut back, 5 bases at V and 5 bases at J, with 16 bases in the middle. There are 15 residues in the CDR3. The CDR3 sequence: CASSPDTHDHNEQFF. Written as DNA, the CDR3 is TGTGCCAGCAGTCCCGATACCCACGACCACAATGAGCAGTTCTTC.

This clonotype showed up many times. This chain connects TRBV7-9 to TRBJ2-7; 10 bases agree with TRBD2. The ends lost 4 bases at V and 2 bases at J; junction bases unmatched: 5. The CDR3 sequence is 15 residues long. Germline V CDR1 and CDR2: SEHNR, FQNEAQ (reference sequence). The CDR3 protein is CASSSGLAEAYEQYV. Here the CDR3 DNA reads TGTGCCAGCAGCTCTGGACTAGCGGAGGCCTACGAGCAGTACGTC.

The chain recombines TRBV6-1 with TRBJ2-5, with D tentatively TRBD2 (6 bases). CDR1 and CDR2 from the germline V gene are MNHNS and SASEGT. The CDR3 covers 13 residues. Trimming removed 6 bases from V and 6 bases from J, with 14 bases in between. The CDR3 sequence: CASSSEGFQTQYF. The CDR3 DNA is TGTGCCAGCAGCTCGGAGGGGTTCCAGACCCAGTACTTC.

This chain connects TRBV7-8 to TRBJ2-1; D may be TRBD1 or TRBD2 (5 bases each). The germline V gene encodes CDR1 SGHVS and CDR2 FQNEAQ. Trimming removed 3 bases from V and 8 bases from J, with 20 bases in between. This CDR3 has 16 residues. CDR3 in amino acids: CASSFFGTPVGDEQFF. CDR3 in DNA: TGTGCCAGCAGCTTTTTCGGGACGCCAGTAGGGGATGAGCAGTTCTTC.

This clonotype was found many times. The chain joins TRBV20-1 to TRBJ2-5; 11 bases map to TRBD2. V trimming: 6 bases; J trimming: 9 bases; junction bases outside the gene matches: 12. This CDR3 has 14 amino acids. CDR1 is DFQATT and CDR2 is SNEGSKA in the germline V gene (reference sequence). In nucleotides, the CDR3 is TGCAGTGCAGTTCTAGCGGGGGGCCACGACGCCCAGTACTTC. Amino acids: CSAVLAGGHDAQYF.

This chain joins TRBV9 and TRBJ2-1, with 9 bases aligning to TRBD2. V lost 4 bases, J lost 9 bases, and 14 bases stayed unmatched. The CDR3 runs 16 residues. Germline lookup yields CDR1 SGDLS and CDR2 YYNGEE. CDR3 in amino acids: CASSPHLEAGGLEQFF. The CDR3 DNA is TGTGCCAGCAGCCCCCACCTGGAAGCGGGAGGCCTTGAGCAGTTCTTC.

This clonotype was counted a few times. This chain joins TRBV7-9 and TRBJ2-3; D is possibly TRBD1 (6 bases). This CDR3 has 15 amino acids. V lost 5 bases to trimming and J lost 3 bases, with 15 bases between them. Germline V CDR1 and CDR2: SEHNR, FQNEAQ (reference sequence). The DNA of the CDR3 is TGTGCCAGCAGCCCCGGGACACCCCCAACAGATACGCAGTATTTT. This codes for CASSPGTPPTDTQYF.

This clonotype was seen at least ten times. The chain has TRBV27 and TRBJ1-3; a weak D match, TRBD1 (6 bases). Germline V gene sequence: CDR1 MNHEY, CDR2 SMNVEV (reference sequence). The CDR3 runs to 15 residues. The V gene lost 5 bases and the J gene lost 3 bases, with 14 bases spanning the gap. The CDR3 DNA is TGTGCCAGCAGTCCCATACAGGGCGGTGGAAACACCATATATTTT. Its protein is CASSPIQGGGNTIYF.

Ten or more counts support this clonotype. The chain uses TRBV5-1 and TRBJ1-2; 8 bases fit TRBD1. Looked up from germline, CDR1 is SGHRS and CDR2 is YFSETQ. This CDR3 region has 16 residues. V was pared by 4 bases and J by 4 bases, with 12 bases of the junction left unmatched. DNA for the CDR3: TGCGCCAGCAGCCGGGACAGGACCGGGTGGGTCTATGGCTACACCTTC. Protein product: CASSRDRTGWVYGYTF.

The chain employs TRBV3-1 and TRBJ2-1; TRBD2 matches at 12 bases. V shed 11 bases, J shed 6 bases, and the junction held 17 bases outside the gene matches. The CDR3 has 17 amino acids. Germline V gene sequence: CDR1 LGHDT, CDR2 YNNKEL (reference sequence). Here the CDR3 reads CASCHPSSGRAPNEQFF. CDR3 coding DNA: TGTGCCTCCTGCCACCCTTCTAGCGGGAGGGCTCCCAATGAGCAGTTCTTC.

This clonotype was recorded at least ten times. The chain employs TRBV2 and TRBJ2-3; D is unresolved. The CDR3 is 16 residues long. V was clipped by 3 bases and J by 5 bases, with 18 bases between them. The germline V gene encodes CDR1 SNHLY and CDR2 FYNNEI. CDR3: CASSEFGNGSEDTQYF. The CDR3 coding sequence is TGTGCCAGCAGTGAGTTTGGAAACGGATCAGAAGATACGCAGTATTTT.

This clonotype was counted at least ten times. CDR3 nucleotides: TGTGCCAGCAGTTTCGACCCCAATTATGGCTACACCTTC. Its translation is CASSFDPNYGYTF. The chain combines TRBV12-3 or TRBV12-4 with TRBJ1-2; D gene unclear. The CDR3 extends over 13 amino acids. V was cut by 3 bases and J by 5 bases, with 10 bases left in between.

This clonotype has a handful of counts. This chain links TRBV3-1 with TRBJ2-3; D might be TRBD1 or TRBD2, each matching 6 bases. The CDR3 consists of 17 residues. Per germline, CDR1 LGHDT and CDR2 YNNKEL (reference sequence). Trimming pared 0 bases from V and 0 bases from J, leaving 13 bases between. In nucleotides, the CDR3 is TGTGCCAGCAGCCAAGATAAGAGGGGGGCTAGCACAGATACGCAGTATTTT. It is translated as CASSQDKRGASTDTQYF.

This clonotype has ten or more counts. The J gene is TRBJ2-5, the V gene TRBV5-1; TRBD2 is a possible D gene (6 bases). CDR3 size: 12 residues. Germline CDR1 reads SGHRS; CDR2 reads YFSETQ. Trimming left V 7 bases short and J 4 bases short, with 11 bases between. CDR3 amino acids: CASAGSGETQYF. The CDR3 region has the DNA TGCGCCAGCGCCGGGAGTGGAGAGACCCAGTACTTC.

V and J are TRBV10-3 and TRBJ2-2, with 10 bases fitting TRBD2. J gave up 1 base and V 7 bases, and 9 bases lay outside the gene matches. The length of the CDR3 is 17 residues. Germline loops: CDR1 ENHRY, CDR2 SYGVKD. In DNA, the CDR3 is TGTGCCATCAACACGGACCTAGCGGGGGAGAACACCGGGGAGCTGTTTTTT. Protein: CAINTDLAGENTGELFF.

The CDR3 is CASSFNLERGELFF. CDR3 sequence (DNA): TGTGCCAGCAGCTTTAATCTGGAAAGAGGGGAGCTGTTTTTT. The genes are TRBV7-9 and TRBJ2-2; D uncertain. The CDR3 has 14 residues. Trimming pared 3 bases from V and 8 bases from J, leaving 13 bases between. Germline-derived CDR1 and CDR2 are SEHNR and FQNEAQ (reference sequence).

J is TRBJ2-7 and V is TRBV7-7; D not certain. Trimming shortened V by 3 bases and J by 3 bases, and 3 bases separated the two germline ends. The CDR3 length is 11 residues. CDR1 is SSHAT and CDR2 is FNYEAQ in the germline V gene (reference sequence). Here the CDR3 DNA reads TGTGCCAGCAGCTTCAACTACGAGCAGTACGTC. Translation gives CASSFNYEQYV.

The chain carries TRBV20-1 and TRBJ2-3; 7 positions agree with TRBD2. The V gene's germline CDR1 is DFQATT and CDR2 SNEGSKA (reference sequence). CDR3 size: 16 residues. V dropped 0 bases and J dropped 0; count of bases not matched to a gene: 6. CDR3 protein: CSAREGAGDSTDTQYF. The CDR3 DNA sequence: TGCAGTGCTAGAGAGGGTGCGGGGGACAGCACAGATACGCAGTATTTT.

This chain connects TRBV28 to TRBJ2-7, with a weak D call TRBD2 (5 bases). Germline V gene lookup returns CDR1 MDHEN and CDR2 SYDVKM. The CDR3 spans 15 residues. Trimming stripped 8 bases from V and 5 bases from J, with 22 bases between. The CDR3 region has the DNA TGTGCCAGCCGCCCCGTCGGCGCGGGTCCCCACGAGCAGTACGTC. It is translated as CASRPVGAGPHEQYV.

This clonotype was seen only a few times. V is TRBV2 and J is TRBJ2-7; D perhaps matches TRBD2 (5 bases). The CDR3 is 16 residues long. Trimming shortened V by 7 bases and J by 3 bases, and 22 bases separated the two germline ends. Per germline, CDR1 SNHLY and CDR2 FYNNEI. The CDR3 DNA reads as TGTGCCAGCACCCCTGCGGGCGTAGAGCCCAACTACGAGCAGTACTTC. Encoded protein: CASTPAGVEPNYEQYF.